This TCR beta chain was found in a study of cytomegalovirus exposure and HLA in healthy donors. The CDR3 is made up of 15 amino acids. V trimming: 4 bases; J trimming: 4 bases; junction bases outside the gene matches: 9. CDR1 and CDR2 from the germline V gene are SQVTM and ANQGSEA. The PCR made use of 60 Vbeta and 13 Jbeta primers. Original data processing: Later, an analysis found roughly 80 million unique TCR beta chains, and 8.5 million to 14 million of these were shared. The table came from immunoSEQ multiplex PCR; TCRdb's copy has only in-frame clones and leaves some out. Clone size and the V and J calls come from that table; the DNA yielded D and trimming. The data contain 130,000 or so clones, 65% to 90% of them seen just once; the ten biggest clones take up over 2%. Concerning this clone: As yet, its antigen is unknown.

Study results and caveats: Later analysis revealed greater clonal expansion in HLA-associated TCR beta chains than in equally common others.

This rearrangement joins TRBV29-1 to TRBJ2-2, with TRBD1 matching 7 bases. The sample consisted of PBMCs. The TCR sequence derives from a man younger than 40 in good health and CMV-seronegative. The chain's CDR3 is CSVGRNRGSTGELFF. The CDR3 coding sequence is TGCAGCGTTGGGAGAAACAGGGGTAGCACCGGGGAGCTGTTTTTT.